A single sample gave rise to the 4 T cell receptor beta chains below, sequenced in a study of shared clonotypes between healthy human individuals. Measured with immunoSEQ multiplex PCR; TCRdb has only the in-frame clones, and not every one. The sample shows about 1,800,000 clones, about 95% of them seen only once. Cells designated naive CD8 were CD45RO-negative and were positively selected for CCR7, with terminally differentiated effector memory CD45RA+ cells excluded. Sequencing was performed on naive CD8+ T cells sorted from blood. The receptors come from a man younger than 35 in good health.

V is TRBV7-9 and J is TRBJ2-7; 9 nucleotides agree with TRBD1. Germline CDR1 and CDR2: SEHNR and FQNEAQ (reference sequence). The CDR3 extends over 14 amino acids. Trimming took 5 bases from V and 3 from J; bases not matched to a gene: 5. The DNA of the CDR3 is TGTGCCAGCAGCATGAGACAGGGGGGCTACGAGCAGTACTTC. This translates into CASSMRQGGYEQYF.

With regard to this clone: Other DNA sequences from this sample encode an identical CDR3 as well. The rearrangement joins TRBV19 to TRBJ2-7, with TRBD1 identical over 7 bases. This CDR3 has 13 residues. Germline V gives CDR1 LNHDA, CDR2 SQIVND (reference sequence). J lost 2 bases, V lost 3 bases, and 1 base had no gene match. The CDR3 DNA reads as TGTGCCAGTAGTATCACAGGGGCCTACGAGCAGTACTTC. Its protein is CASSITGAYEQYF.

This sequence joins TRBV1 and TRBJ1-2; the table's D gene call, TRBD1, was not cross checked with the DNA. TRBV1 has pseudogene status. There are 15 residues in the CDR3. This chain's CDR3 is CTSSKTGTGCWGYTF. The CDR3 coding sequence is TGCACCAGCAGCAAAACCGGGACAGGATGTTGGGGCTACACCTTC.

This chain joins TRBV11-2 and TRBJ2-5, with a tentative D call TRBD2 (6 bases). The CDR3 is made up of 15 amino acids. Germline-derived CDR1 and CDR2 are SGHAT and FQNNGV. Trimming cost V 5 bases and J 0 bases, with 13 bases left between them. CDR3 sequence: CASSPGEGNQETQYF. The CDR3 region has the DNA TGTGCCAGCAGCCCGGGGGAAGGGAACCAAGAGACCCAGTACTTC.